This T cell receptor beta chain appears in the sequencing data of a study of shared clonotypes between healthy human individuals (dated by TCRdb to the early 2020s). Background on the whole study: Two women and a few men aged 18 to 49 years were included in the cohort. For each donor, CD4 naive and CD4 memory were each run on three plates, CD8 naive on two plates, and CD8 memory on one plate. To estimate repertoire size and how much clonotypes are shared between individuals, the study performed deep sequencing of blood TCR repertoires from roughly five healthy adults. To increase sequencing depth and limit assay-specific biases, different laboratories used diverse techniques to prepare libraries and sequence TCR repertoires. Each donor's leukapheresis produced roughly between roughly 0.85 and 9.5 billion PBMCs. The investigation overall reported the following: Estimated clonotype richness was generally larger for naive than for memory subsets. Pairwise subsampling led to the expectation that sequencing depth would affect the degree of clonotype sharing among donors. Clonotypes shared by all four sorted-subset donors showed higher generation probabilities than non-shared clonotypes. Because the study included a small number of donors, the genetic and exposure-history diversity represented was limited. Rarefaction of sorted-subset datasets indicated incomplete sequencing despite the large sequencing depth. Approximately 5% of naive CD4, 3% to 3.5% of naive CD8, around 2.3% of memory CD4, and roughly 0.4% of memory CD8 clonotypes were shared across several donors. Sampling was limited to blood, and TCR repertoires in tissue likely differ from TCR repertoires in blood.

Including cysteine and phenylalanine, the CDR3 has 18 amino acids. The kept DNA is CDR3 alone, 54 bases in frame from the first base. CDR1 and CDR2 were assigned from the germline V gene as KGHSH and LQKENI. Germline trimming amounts to 2 bases on V and 5 bases on J, with 13 as the count of junction bases outside the gene matches. As for this clone: No cognate antigen has been identified for it. Base qualities were left out, and no much larger clone turns up one base away.

The donors were healthy, HIV-negative adults who had no recently reported acute infections or vaccinations. All donors were Caucasian adults living in Nashville, Tennessee, USA. Magnetic negative selection was used to enrich CD4+ T cells, after which naive cells were positively selected on CD45RA and the negative fraction became the memory subset. After blood collection by leukapheresis, PBMCs were isolated using Ficoll-Histopaque density gradient centrifugation and then cryopreserved in the vapor phase of liquid nitrogen. Purity and quantity of every magnetically sorted T cell population were checked by analytical flow cytometry. Genomic DNA was isolated from every sorted fraction and measured by UV absorbance on a Nanodrop 2000c. Using the deep immunoSEQ assay, TCR CDR3 regions were amplified from genomic DNA by multiplex PCR. Extracted genomic DNA from each cell subset was spread evenly across all wells of several immunoSEQ 96-well plates, with each plate serving as a replicate. Each replicate PCR for sorted subsets received roughly 200 ng genomic DNA, equal to tens of thousands of T cell genomes. Purified libraries were measured with a Qubit 3.0 fluorometer, size-checked on a Bioanalyzer 2100, and measured again with the KAPA Library Quantification kit. Every immunoSEQ 96-well plate was sequenced on a dedicated single-read 150-cycle Illumina NextSeq 550 flow cell. The authors' analysis ran thus. Because the immunoSEQ output held only junctional sequences and lacked quality scores, the filtering could not match the filtering applied to full-length reads. Sequences were annotated with PyIR, a Python wrapper for IgBLAST v1.9, and V/J genes and CDR3 were assigned using IMGT germline references. Any read was removed if the V/J assignment was weak (E-value above 1e-6), the CDR3 was missing, or the read contained stop codons, out-of-frame junctions, or ambiguous translated residues. V3J clonotypes were defined by identical inferred V gene, J gene, and CDR3 amino acid sequence. The percentage overlap between two repertoires was calculated by dividing the number of shared unique clonotypes by the size of the smaller repertoire. Repertoire richness was assessed with RTK rarefaction, the Chao1 estimator, and Recon v2.1 estimates of unobserved clonotypes. Generation probabilities for all TCRbeta clonotypes obtained by the gDNA method from a handful of donors were computed using OLGA. The clones in this table, taken by TCRdb from immuneACCESS, are in-frame only. Not every clone is retained; where verified, under half of the shortfall comes from an unresolved V gene, and the cause of the rest is unknown. D and trimming were read from the DNA, whereas the V and J calls and clone size are those reported in that table. The sample contains over a million clones, over 95% of them found a single time. Approximately 1.1% of the sample is in the top ten clones.

The sequence links TRBV18 to TRBJ2-5, and 11 bases in between align with TRBD2. The TCR was taken from a man aged 25-40 years in good health. The sequenced sample was naive CD4+ T cells sorted from blood. The sample's cell subset or site label, in plain terms: CD45RA+ positively selected. The nucleotides read TGTGCCAGCTCACCAATCCGACTAGCGGGACTGGTGGGGGAGACCCAGTACTTC. This codes for CASSPIRLAGLVGETQYF.